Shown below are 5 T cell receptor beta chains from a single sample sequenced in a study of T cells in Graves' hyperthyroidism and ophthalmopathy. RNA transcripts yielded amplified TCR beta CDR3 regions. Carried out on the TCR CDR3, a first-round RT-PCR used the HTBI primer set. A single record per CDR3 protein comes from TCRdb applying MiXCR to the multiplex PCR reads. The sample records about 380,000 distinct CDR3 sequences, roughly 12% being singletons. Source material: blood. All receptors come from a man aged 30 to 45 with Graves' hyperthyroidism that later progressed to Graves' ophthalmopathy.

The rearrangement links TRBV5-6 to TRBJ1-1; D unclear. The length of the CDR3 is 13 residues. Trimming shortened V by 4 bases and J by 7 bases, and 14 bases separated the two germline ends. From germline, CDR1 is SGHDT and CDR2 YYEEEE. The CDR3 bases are TGTGCCAGCAGCCCGGTGGGAAGCGATGAAGCTTTCTTT. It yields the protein CASSPVGSDEAFF.

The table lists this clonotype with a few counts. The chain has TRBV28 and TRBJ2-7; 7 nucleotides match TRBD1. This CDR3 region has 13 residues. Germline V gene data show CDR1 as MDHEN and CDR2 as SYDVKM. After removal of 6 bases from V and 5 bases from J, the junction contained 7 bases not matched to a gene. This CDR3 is CASSWDSYHEQYF. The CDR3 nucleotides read TGTGCCAGCAGCTGGGACAGTTACCACGAGCAGTACTTC.

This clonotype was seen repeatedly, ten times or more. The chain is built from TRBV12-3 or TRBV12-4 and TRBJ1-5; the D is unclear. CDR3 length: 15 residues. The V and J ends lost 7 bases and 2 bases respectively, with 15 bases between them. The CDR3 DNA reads TGTGCCAGCACTACTAGGCTCTCGGGCAATCAGCCCCAGCATTTT. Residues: CASTTRLSGNQPQHF.

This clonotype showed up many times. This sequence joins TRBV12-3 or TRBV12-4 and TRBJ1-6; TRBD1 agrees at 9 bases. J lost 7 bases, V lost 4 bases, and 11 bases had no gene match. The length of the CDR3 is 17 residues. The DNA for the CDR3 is TGTGCCAGCAGTTCAACCGGACAGGGGTCGTGGAATTCACCCCTCCACTTT. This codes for CASSSTGQGSWNSPLHF.

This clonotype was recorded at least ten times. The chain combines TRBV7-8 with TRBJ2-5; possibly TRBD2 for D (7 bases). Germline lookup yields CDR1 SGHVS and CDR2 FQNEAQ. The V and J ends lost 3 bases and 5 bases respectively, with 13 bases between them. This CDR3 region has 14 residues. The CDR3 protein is CASSFRGGGETQYF. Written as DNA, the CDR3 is TGTGCCAGCAGCTTTAGGGGGGGAGGCGAGACCCAGTACTTC.